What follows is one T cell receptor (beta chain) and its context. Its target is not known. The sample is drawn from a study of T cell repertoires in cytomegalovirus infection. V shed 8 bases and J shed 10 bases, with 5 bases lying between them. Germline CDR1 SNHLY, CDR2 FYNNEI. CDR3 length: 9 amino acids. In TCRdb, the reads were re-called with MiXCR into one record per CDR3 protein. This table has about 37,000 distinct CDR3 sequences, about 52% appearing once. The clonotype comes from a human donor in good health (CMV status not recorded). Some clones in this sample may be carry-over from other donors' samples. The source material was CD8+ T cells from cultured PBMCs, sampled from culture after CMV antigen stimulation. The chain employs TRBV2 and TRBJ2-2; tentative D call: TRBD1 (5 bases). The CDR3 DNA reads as TGTGCCAGCGGACAGGAGCTGTTTTTT. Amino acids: CASGQELFF.